This T cell receptor (beta chain) was captured by sequencing in a study of OX40 agonist ivuxolimab in advanced cancers. About this clone: Its antigen is not known.

Profiling relied on immunoSEQ multiplex PCR, and the TCRdb table lists in-frame clones only, not all of them. This sample carries more than 40,000 clones, roughly 86% of them seen once, and the ten largest clones take less than 8%. Study results and caveats: Among expanded peripheral T cells, antigen specificity went undetermined.

This CDR3 has 13 residues. CDR1 SGHTA and CDR2 FQGNSA come from the germline V gene. Trimming shortened V by 1 base and J by 7 bases, and 11 bases separated the two germline ends. The chain has TRBV7-2 and TRBJ2-7; D unresolved. The receptor was isolated from an adult with an advanced solid tumor such as melanoma, head and neck, liver or kidney cancer. The sequences come from CD4+ or CD8+ T cells sorted from blood, collected in a trial of the OX40 agonist ivuxolimab. CDR3 protein: CASSLGPSREQYF. The CDR3 region has the DNA TGTGCCAGCAGCTTAGGTCCGTCGCGGGAGCAGTACTTC.